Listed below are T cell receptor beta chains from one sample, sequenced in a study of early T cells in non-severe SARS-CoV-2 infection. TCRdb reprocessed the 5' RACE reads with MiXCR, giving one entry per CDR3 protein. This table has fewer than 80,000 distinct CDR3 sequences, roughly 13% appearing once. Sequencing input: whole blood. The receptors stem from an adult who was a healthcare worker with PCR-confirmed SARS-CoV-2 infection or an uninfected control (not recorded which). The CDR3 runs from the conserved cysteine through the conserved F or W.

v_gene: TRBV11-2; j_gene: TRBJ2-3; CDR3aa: CASSLNRGDTQYF
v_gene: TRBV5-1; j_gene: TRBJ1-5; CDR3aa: CASSFGLDSNQPQHF
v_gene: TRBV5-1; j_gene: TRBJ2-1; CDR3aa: CASSSGTTNEQQFF
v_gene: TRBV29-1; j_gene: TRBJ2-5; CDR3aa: CSVDGPGGTQYF
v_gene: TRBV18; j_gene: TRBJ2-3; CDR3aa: CASSPPGQGITDTQYF
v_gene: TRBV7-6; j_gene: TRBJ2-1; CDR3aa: CASRAVSGGDNEQFF
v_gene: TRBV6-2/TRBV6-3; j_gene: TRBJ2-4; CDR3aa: CASSSWGPGNIQYF
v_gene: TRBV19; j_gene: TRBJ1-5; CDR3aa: CASSPFTRQSNQPQHF
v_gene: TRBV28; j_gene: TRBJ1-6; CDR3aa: CASRQTTGGRNSPLHF
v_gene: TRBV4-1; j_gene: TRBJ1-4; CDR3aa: CASSRSTSEKLFF